This record concerns one T cell receptor beta chain sequence. Its antigen is still unknown. This entry comes from a study of cytomegalovirus exposure and HLA in healthy donors. General study points: One cluster of highly shared sequence variants probably arose as a sequencing artifact. The majority of CMV-associated TCR beta chains were reported as apparently HLA-restricted in a later analysis. The classifier reportedly diagnosed cytomegalovirus status with high specificity and sensitivity.

This CDR3 region has 11 residues. Germline CDR1 reads GTSNPN; CDR2 reads SVGIG (reference sequence). The PCR made use of 60 Vbeta and 13 Jbeta primers. Authors' methods: It was a later analysis that counted 75 million to 90 million unique TCR beta chains, of which some 9.9 million were shared. This table comes from immunoSEQ multiplex PCR, and its TCRdb copy is limited to in-frame clones, with some not included. D and trimming were read from the DNA, whereas the V and J calls and clone size are those reported in that table. This sample carries 95,000 to 150,000 clones, around 80% of them seen once, and the ten largest clones take roughly 2.5%.

The sequenced sample consisted of PBMCs. The chain employs TRBV30 and TRBJ2-5; perhaps TRBD1 as D (5 bases). Matching the DNA end better, TRBJ2-7 makes the J call doubtful. The source of this sequence is a woman in her forties in good health and CMV-seropositive. This chain's CDR3 is CAWSPGYEQYF. In DNA, the CDR3 is TGTGCCTGGAGTCCAGGGTACGAGCAGTACTTC.